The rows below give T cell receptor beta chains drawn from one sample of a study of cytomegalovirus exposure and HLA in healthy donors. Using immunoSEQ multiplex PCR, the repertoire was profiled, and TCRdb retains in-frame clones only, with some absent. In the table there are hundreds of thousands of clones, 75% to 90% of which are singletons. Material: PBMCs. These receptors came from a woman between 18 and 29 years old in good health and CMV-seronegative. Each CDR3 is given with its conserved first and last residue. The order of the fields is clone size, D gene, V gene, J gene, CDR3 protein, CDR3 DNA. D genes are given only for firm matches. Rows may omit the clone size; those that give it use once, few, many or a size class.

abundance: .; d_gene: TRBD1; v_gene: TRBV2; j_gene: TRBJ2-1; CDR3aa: CAISDRDIYNEQFF; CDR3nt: TGTGCCATTTCCGACAGGGATATCTACAATGAGCAGTTCTTC
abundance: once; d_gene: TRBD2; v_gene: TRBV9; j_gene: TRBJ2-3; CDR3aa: CASSETLSGRGGTDTQYF; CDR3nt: TGTGCCAGCAGCGAGACTCTAAGCGGGAGAGGTGGGACAGATACGCAGTATTTT
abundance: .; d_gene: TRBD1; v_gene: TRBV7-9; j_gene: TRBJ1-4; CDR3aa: CASSLNGGQGSEKLFF; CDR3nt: TGTGCCAGCAGCTTAAACGGGGGACAGGGAAGTGAAAAACTGTTTTTT
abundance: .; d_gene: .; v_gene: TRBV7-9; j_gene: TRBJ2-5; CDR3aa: CASSLDPGVETQYF; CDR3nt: TGTGCCAGCAGCTTAGATCCGGGAGTGGAGACCCAGTACTTC
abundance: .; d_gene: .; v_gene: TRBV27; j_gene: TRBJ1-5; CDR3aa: CASSPDTGMHQPQHF; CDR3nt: TGTGCCAGCAGTCCAGATACAGGGATGCATCAGCCCCAGCATTTT
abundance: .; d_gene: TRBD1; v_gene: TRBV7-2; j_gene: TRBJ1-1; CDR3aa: CASSSQGRDEAFF; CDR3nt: TGTGCCAGCAGCTCACAGGGGCGAGATGAAGCTTTCTTT
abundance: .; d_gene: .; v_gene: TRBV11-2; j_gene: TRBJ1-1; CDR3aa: CASSWSGTMNTEAFF; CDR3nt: TGTGCCAGCAGCTGGTCCGGGACAATGAACACTGAAGCTTTCTTT
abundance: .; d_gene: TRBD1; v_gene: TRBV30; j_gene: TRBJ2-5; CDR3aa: CAWATGGETQYF; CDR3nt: TGTGCCTGGGCGACAGGGGGAGAGACCCAGTACTTC
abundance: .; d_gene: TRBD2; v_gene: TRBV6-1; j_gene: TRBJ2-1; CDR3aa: CASSEDIWEGSYNEQFF; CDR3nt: TGTGCCAGCAGTGAAGACATTTGGGAGGGCAGCTACAATGAGCAGTTCTTC
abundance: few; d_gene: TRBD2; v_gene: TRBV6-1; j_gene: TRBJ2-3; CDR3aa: CASSVGGGATDTQYF; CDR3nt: TGTGCCAGCAGTGTGGGGGGGGGAGCCACAGATACGCAGTATTTT
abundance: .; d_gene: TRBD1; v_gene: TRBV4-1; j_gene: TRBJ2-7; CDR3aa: CASSHPGTGGFYEQYF; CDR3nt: TGCGCCAGCAGCCACCCCGGGACAGGGGGCTTCTACGAGCAGTACTTC
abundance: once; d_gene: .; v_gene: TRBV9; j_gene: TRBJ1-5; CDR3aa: CASSFRGGFNQPQHF; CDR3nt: TGTGCCAGCAGCTTCCGGGGGGGATTCAATCAGCCCCAGCATTTT
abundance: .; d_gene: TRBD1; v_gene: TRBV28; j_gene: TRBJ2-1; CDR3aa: CASTYRGDGPYNEQFF; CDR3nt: TGTGCCAGCACATACAGGGGAGACGGACCCTACAATGAGCAGTTCTTC
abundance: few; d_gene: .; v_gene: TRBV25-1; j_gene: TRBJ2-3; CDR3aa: CASSLRGDTQYF; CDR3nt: TGTGCCAGCAGCCTCCGGGGGGATACGCAGTATTTT
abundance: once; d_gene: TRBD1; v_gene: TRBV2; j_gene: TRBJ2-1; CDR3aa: CASSWDSMNEQFF; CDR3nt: TGTGCCAGCAGTTGGGACAGCATGAATGAGCAGTTCTTC
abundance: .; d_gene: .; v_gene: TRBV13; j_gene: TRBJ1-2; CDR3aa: CASSLGLEGPYYGYTF; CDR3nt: TGTGCCAGCAGCTTAGGGCTCGAGGGTCCATACTATGGCTACACCTTC
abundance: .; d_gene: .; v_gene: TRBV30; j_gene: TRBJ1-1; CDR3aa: CAWTVVQGVAFF; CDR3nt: TGTGCCTGGACCGTAGTACAGGGCGTAGCTTTCTTT
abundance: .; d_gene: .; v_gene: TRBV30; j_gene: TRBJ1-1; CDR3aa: CAWTYGTEAFF; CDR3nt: TGTGCCTGGACTTACGGCACTGAAGCTTTCTTT